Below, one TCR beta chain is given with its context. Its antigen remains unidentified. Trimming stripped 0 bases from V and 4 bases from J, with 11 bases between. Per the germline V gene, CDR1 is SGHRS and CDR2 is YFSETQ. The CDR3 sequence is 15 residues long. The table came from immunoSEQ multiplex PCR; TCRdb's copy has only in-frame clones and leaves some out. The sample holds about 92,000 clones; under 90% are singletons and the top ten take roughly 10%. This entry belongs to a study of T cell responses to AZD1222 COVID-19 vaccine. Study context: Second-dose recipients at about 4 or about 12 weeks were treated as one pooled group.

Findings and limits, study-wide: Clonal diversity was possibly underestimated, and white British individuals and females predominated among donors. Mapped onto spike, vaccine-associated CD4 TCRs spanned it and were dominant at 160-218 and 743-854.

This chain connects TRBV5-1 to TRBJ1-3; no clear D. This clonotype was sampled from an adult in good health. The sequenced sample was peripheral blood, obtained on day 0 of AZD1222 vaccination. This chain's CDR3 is CASSLDGNSGNTIYF. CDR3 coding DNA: TGCGCCAGCAGCTTGGACGGCAATTCAGGAAACACCATATATTTT.